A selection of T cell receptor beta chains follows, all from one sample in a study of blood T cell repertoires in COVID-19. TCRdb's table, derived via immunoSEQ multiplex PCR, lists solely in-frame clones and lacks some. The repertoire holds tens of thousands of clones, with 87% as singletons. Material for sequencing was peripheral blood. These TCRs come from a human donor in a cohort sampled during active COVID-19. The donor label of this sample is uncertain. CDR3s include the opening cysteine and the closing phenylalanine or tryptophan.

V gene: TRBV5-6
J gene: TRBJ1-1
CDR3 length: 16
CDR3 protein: CASSTSKSLLNTEAFF

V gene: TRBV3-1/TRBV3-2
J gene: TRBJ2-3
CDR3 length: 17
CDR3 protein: CASSLPLLAGGTDTQYF

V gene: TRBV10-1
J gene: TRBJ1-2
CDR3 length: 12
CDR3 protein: CASSEAGKGYTF

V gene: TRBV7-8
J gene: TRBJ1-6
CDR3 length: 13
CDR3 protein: CASSPKQGFTLHF

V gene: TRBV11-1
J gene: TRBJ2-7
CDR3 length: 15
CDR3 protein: CASSGTGGSRYEQYF

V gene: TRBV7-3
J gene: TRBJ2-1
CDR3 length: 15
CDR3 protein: CASSPGQVMYNEQFF

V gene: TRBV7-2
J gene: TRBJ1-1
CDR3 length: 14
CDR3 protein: CASSPRGGNTEAFF

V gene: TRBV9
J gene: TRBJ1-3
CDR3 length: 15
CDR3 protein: CASSQAGGSGNTIYF

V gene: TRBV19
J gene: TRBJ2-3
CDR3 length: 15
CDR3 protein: CASSISPRTTITQYF

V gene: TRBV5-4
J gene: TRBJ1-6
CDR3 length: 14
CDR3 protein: CASSIQGVNSPLHF

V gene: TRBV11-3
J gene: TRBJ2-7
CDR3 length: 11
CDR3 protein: CASNKGHEQYF

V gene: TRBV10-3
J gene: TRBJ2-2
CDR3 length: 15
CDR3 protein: CAISPGLANTGELFF

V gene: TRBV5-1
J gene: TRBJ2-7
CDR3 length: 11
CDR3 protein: CASSPGGEQYF

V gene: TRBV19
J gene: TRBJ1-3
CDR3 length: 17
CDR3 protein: CASSPRTGGAGGNTIYF

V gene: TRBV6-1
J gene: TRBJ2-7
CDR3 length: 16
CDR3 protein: CASSARGTGIVDEQYF

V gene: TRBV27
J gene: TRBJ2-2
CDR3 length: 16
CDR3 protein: CASSPARRGNTGELFF

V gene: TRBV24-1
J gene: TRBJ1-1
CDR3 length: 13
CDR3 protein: CATSDFGNTEAFF

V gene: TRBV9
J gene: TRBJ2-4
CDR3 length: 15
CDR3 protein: CASSPTDRLQNIQYF

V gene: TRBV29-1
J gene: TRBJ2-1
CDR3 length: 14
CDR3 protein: CSGGLAGATNEQFF

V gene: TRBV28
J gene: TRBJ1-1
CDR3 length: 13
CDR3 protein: CASSGGQGMKGFF

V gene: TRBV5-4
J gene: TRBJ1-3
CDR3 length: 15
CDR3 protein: CASSLDSLSGNTIYF

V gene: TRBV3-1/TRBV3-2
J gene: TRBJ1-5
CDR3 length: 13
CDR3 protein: CASSQEGGQPQHF

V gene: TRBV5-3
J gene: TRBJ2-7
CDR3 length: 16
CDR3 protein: CARSLYLGPSSYEQYF

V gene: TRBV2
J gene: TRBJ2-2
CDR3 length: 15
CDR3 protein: CASSEQGTNTGELFF

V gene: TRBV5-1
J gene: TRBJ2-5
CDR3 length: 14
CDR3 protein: CASSRAAAQETQYF